This T cell receptor (beta chain) was sequenced during a study of glioma-infiltrating T cells after dendritic cell vaccination. About the study: Dendritic cell vaccination trial patients had either newly diagnosed or recurrent glioblastoma. Three intradermal dendritic cell vaccine injections were given every two weeks.

V dropped 5 bases and J dropped 0; count of bases not matched to a gene: 10. The germline gives CDR1 SGHAT, CDR2 FQNNGV. The CDR3 loop spans 17 amino acids. Noted time point: after dendritic cell vaccination, including at tumor progression/relapse. Concerning this clone: Its antigen is unknown.

Study results and limitations: Higher TCR clonality did not directly relate to longer survival.

The PCR used 60 V beta and 13 J beta primers. Sequenced by immunoSEQ multiplex PCR; TCRdb stores in-frame clones only, minus some. Here the sample spans just under 100,000 clones, around 80% being singletons. The clonotype comes from a human donor with glioblastoma. The chain is built from TRBV11-2 and TRBJ1-5; 7 bases match TRBD1. The source material was blood, sampled after dendritic cell vaccination. The CDR3 DNA is TGTGCCAGCAGCCGGGGACAGACCCCCTATAGCAATCAGCCCCAGCATTTT. Amino acid sequence: CASSRGQTPYSNQPQHF.